The 32 T cell receptor beta chains given below trace back to one sample, sequenced in a study of T cells after yellow fever vaccination. A single record per CDR3 protein comes from TCRdb applying MiXCR to the 5' RACE reads. The sample lists a few hundred thousand distinct CDR3 sequences; under 9% were seen once. Specimen: CD4+ T cells sorted from PBMCs, collected 5 days after the yellow fever booster vaccination. The receptors come from a man aged 18 to 29 who received the YFV17D yellow fever vaccine.

The sample holds a few counts of this clonotype. V gene TRBV7-8 combines with J gene TRBJ2-3; 8 positions match TRBD1. J gave up 5 bases and V 3 bases, and 1 base lay outside the gene matches. Germline-derived CDR1 and CDR2 are SGHVS and FQNEAQ. This CDR3 is 13 amino acids long. The CDR3 reads CASSFGQGDTQYF. The CDR3 coding sequence is TGTGCCAGCAGCTTCGGACAGGGAGATACGCAGTATTTT.

A few counts support this clonotype. The J gene is TRBJ2-5, the V gene TRBV20-1; D possibly corresponds to TRBD1 (6 bases). Germline CDR1 is DFQATT and CDR2 is SNEGSKA (reference sequence). The CDR3 spans 14 residues. Trimming took 6 bases from V and 2 from J, leaving 16 bases between them. CDR3 nucleotides: TGCAGTGCCCCACGTAGGGGGAAACAAGAGACCCAGTACTTC. This gives the protein CSAPRRGKQETQYF.

This chain connects TRBV12-3 or TRBV12-4 to TRBJ2-1, with a weak D call TRBD1 (6 bases). The length of the CDR3 is 14 residues. The V end was cut by 5 bases, the J end by 10 bases, with 18 bases between. DNA of the CDR3: TGTGCCAGCAGTCCTCAGGGGCCACCCAGCGAGCAGTTCTTC. The encoded protein is CASSPQGPPSEQFF.

The chain combines TRBV5-1 with TRBJ2-3; D is perhaps TRBD1 (6 bases). This CDR3 spans 16 amino acids. Per germline, CDR1 SGHRS and CDR2 YFSETQ. The V end was cut by 0 bases, the J end by 2 bases, with 13 bases between. CDR3 sequence: CASSLAVAGATDTQYF. CDR3 nucleotides: TGCGCCAGCAGCTTGGCTGTGGCAGGGGCCACAGATACGCAGTATTTT. The full variable domain, in which reference TRBV5-1 and TRBJ2-3 provide the parts outside the CDR3, is KAGVTQTPRYLIKTRGQQVTLSCSPISGHRSVSWYQQTPGQGLQFLFEYFSETQRNKGNFPGRFSGRQFSNSRSEMNVSTLELGDSALYLCASSLAVAGATDTQYFGPGTRLTVL.

This clonotype turned up a few times. This sequence joins TRBV3-1 and TRBJ1-2; D is uncertain. The germline V gene has CDR1 LGHDT and CDR2 YNNKEL (reference sequence). The CDR3 is made up of 13 amino acids. Trimming removed 4 bases from V and 3 bases from J, with 9 bases in between. Written as DNA, the CDR3 is TGTGCCAGCAGCCGAGGGCAGTACTATGGCTACACCTTC. This encodes CASSRGQYYGYTF.

The sample holds a few counts of this clonotype. The rearrangement uses TRBV10-3 and TRBJ1-1; a possible D gene is TRBD1 (5 bases). CDR1 is ENHRY and CDR2 is SYGVKD in the germline V gene. The length of the CDR3 is 15 residues. V shed 4 bases and J shed 4 bases, with 16 bases lying between them. CDR3 in DNA: TGTGCCATCAGTGCCCCCCCGGGGGACGGCACTGAAGCTTTCTTT. Amino acid sequence: CAISAPPGDGTEAFF.

The chain is built from TRBV6-6 and TRBJ1-5; D unresolved. Germline V CDR1 and CDR2: MNHNY, SVGAGI (reference sequence). The CDR3 is 13 amino acids. The V end lost 7 bases, the J end lost 3 bases, and 10 bases lay between the germline ends. DNA of the CDR3: TGTGCCAGCACGCGGGTTTACAATCAGCCCCAGCATTTT. Translating it yields CASTRVYNQPQHF.

This clonotype was observed many times. The V gene is TRBV15, the J gene TRBJ1-5; no clear D. CDR3 length: 16 amino acids. Germline V gives CDR1 LNHNV, CDR2 YYDKDF (reference sequence). The V gene lost 0 bases and the J gene lost 0 bases, with 9 bases spanning the gap. CDR3 protein: CATSRDRAYSNQPQHF. CDR3 DNA: TGTGCCACCAGCAGAGATCGAGCCTATAGCAATCAGCCCCAGCATTTT.

This chain joins TRBV5-1 and TRBJ2-7; D is perhaps TRBD1 (6 bases). Trimming cost V 5 bases and J 3 bases, with 12 bases left between them. This CDR3 contains 13 residues. Per germline, CDR1 SGHRS and CDR2 YFSETQ. CDR3 in DNA: TGCGCCAGCAGTTTAACAGGGAACTACGAGCAGTACTTC. Translation: CASSLTGNYEQYF. Variable domain in full (rest from reference TRBV5-1 and TRBJ2-7): KAGVTQTPRYLIKTRGQQVTLSCSPISGHRSVSWYQQTPGQGLQFLFEYFSETQRNKGNFPGRFSGRQFSNSRSEMNVSTLELGDSALYLCASSLTGNYEQYFGPGTRLTVT.

The chain employs TRBV20-1 and TRBJ1-5; maybe TRBD1 (6 bases). The V gene's germline CDR1 is DFQATT and CDR2 SNEGSKA (reference sequence). The CDR3 totals 18 residues. V lost 0 bases and J lost 1, with 19 bases in between. The CDR3 DNA reads as TGCAGTGCTAGAGATTTGTCCCTCGGGGGGCAGAGCAATCAGCCCCAGCATTTT. Translated: CSARDLSLGGQSNQPQHF.

This clonotype was observed a few times. The chain couples TRBV19 to TRBJ2-3, with D unclear. The CDR3 has 15 residues. The V gene lost 5 bases and the J gene lost 0 bases, with 12 bases spanning the gap. CDR1 and CDR2 from the germline V gene are LNHDA and SQIVND (reference sequence). DNA for the CDR3: TGTGCCAGTAGTTCTCGTACCCCGAGCACAGATACGCAGTATTTT. Translating gives CASSSRTPSTDTQYF.

This clonotype was seen a few times. The rearrangement links TRBV29-1 to TRBJ1-5; D is ambiguous. The length of the CDR3 is 13 residues. Germline V gene sequence: CDR1 SQVTM, CDR2 ANQGSEA. Trimming removed 4 bases at V and 2 bases at J, with 9 bases between. The CDR3 region has the DNA TGCAGCGTTGTTTACAGAGGCAATCAGCCCCAGCATTTT. Translating gives CSVVYRGNQPQHF.

The chain carries TRBV12-3 or TRBV12-4 and TRBJ1-1, with D unresolved. The CDR3 has 13 amino acids. The V gene lost 10 bases and the J gene lost 2 bases, with 14 bases spanning the gap. This CDR3 reads CATGVADNTEAFF. The CDR3 DNA is TGTGCCACCGGCGTGGCAGATAACACTGAAGCTTTCTTT.

This clonotype was detected only a few times. The gene calls are TRBV15 and TRBJ2-7; maybe TRBD2 (5 bases). Germline V CDR1 and CDR2: LNHNV, YYDKDF (reference sequence). The CDR3 sequence is 13 residues long. V was clipped by 3 bases and J by 4 bases, with 10 bases between them. The CDR3 sequence is CATSRSRGYEQYF. The CDR3, as DNA: TGTGCCACCAGCAGGAGTCGCGGGTACGAGCAGTACTTC.

This clonotype showed up many times. The chain has TRBV7-2 and TRBJ1-6, with 10 nucleotides matching TRBD1. V gave up 5 bases and J gave up 7 bases; unmatched junction bases: 5. From germline, CDR1 is SGHTA and CDR2 FQGNSA. The CDR3 consists of 15 residues. Here the CDR3 reads CASSRGGQGNSPLHF. The CDR3 region has the DNA TGTGCCAGCAGCCGAGGGGGACAGGGGAATTCACCCCTCCACTTT.

The rearrangement joins TRBV5-1 to TRBJ2-2, with D possibly matching TRBD2 (7 bases). From germline, CDR1 is SGHRS and CDR2 YFSETQ. CDR3 length: 15 amino acids. The V gene lost 0 bases and the J gene lost 5 bases, with 11 bases spanning the gap. CDR3 in amino acids: CASSLVGGPTGELFF. In DNA form, the CDR3 reads TGCGCCAGCAGCTTGGTCGGGGGGCCTACCGGGGAGCTGTTTTTT.

In this sample, this clonotype turned up a few times. V and J are TRBV20-1 and TRBJ1-6, with D uncertain. The ends were cut back, 7 bases at V and 0 bases at J, with 16 bases in the middle. Germline V gene sequence: CDR1 DFQATT, CDR2 SNEGSKA (reference sequence). This CDR3 has 16 residues. The CDR3 DNA follows: TGCAGTGTTTTGGACGGCTCGAGCTCCTATAATTCACCCCTCCACTTT. It is translated as CSVLDGSSSYNSPLHF.

This clonotype was observed at least ten times. The rearrangement links TRBV6-2 or TRBV6-3 to TRBJ2-1; D gene uncertain. CDR1 and CDR2 (germline): MNHEY, SVGEGT. This CDR3 comprises 15 residues. V shed 6 bases and J shed 3 bases, with 15 bases lying between them. CDR3 DNA: TGTGCCAGCAGCCCTCAAACCTTACACTACAATGAGCAGTTCTTC. It encodes CASSPQTLHYNEQFF.

V and J are TRBV10-1 and TRBJ1-3, with TRBD1 identical over 9 bases. The CDR3 covers 15 residues. J was trimmed by 9 bases and V by 9 bases; bases with no gene match: 15. CDR1 and CDR2 (germline): WNHNN, SYGVQD (reference sequence). This CDR3 reads CASTRTGVIFGTIYF. Written as DNA, the CDR3 is TGCGCCAGTACCCGGACAGGGGTTATCTTCGGCACCATATATTTT.

This clonotype was seen more than once but under ten times. The chain combines TRBV5-1 with TRBJ2-1; D unresolved. This CDR3 is built from 14 residues. Deletions cut 0 bases from V and 4 bases from J, with 8 bases between. Germline assignment: CDR1 SGHRS and CDR2 YFSETQ. CDR3 residues: CASSLAPRYNEQFF. CDR3 sequence (DNA): TGCGCCAGCAGCTTGGCCCCAAGGTACAATGAGCAGTTCTTC.

The V and J genes are TRBV4-1 and TRBJ1-1; no clear D gene. Germline V gene data show CDR1 as MGHRA and CDR2 as YSYEKL. V was cut by 0 bases and J by 3 bases, with 5 bases left in between. This CDR3 spans 13 amino acids. For the CDR3, the DNA is TGCGCCAGCAGCCAAGATTTAGACACTGAAGCTTTCTTT. This codes for CASSQDLDTEAFF.

V usage is TRBV12-3 or TRBV12-4 and J usage is TRBJ2-7, with D perhaps TRBD1 (6 bases). This CDR3 has 14 residues. Trimming shortened V by 6 bases and J by 0 bases, and 12 bases separated the two germline ends. For the CDR3, the DNA is TGTGCCAGCAGACCCACAGGGAGCTCCTACGAGCAGTACTTC. Translating it yields CASRPTGSSYEQYF.

This clonotype was counted at least ten times. The chain is built from TRBV18 and TRBJ2-3; 8 bases line up with TRBD1. The ends lost 3 bases at V and 5 bases at J; junction bases unmatched: 4. This CDR3 comprises 14 residues. The germline V gene encodes CDR1 KGHSH and CDR2 LQKENI. CDR3 residues: CASSPGTGGDTQYF. In nucleotides, the CDR3 is TGTGCCAGCTCACCCGGGACAGGAGGAGATACGCAGTATTTT.

The chain is built from TRBV4-1 and TRBJ1-2; 7 bases fit TRBD1. This CDR3 region has 16 residues. V shed 4 bases, J shed 8 bases, and the junction held 16 bases outside the gene matches. Germline V gene data show CDR1 as MGHRA and CDR2 as YSYEKL. The CDR3: CASSRSGTERQGGYTF. CDR3 sequence (DNA): TGCGCCAGCAGCCGGTCCGGGACAGAGAGGCAAGGCGGCTACACCTTC.

This clonotype has more than one count but fewer than ten. The V and J genes are TRBV7-2 and TRBJ1-1, with 7 bases that match TRBD1. The germline gives CDR1 SGHTA, CDR2 FQGNSA. The CDR3 has 15 residues. Trimming took 5 bases from V and 5 from J; bases not matched to a gene: 11. As DNA, the CDR3 is TGTGCCAGCAGCGGAGGGGGCAGGGGAAGGACTGAAGCTTTCTTT. Its translation: CASSGGGRGRTEAFF.

The gene calls are TRBV28 and TRBJ2-5, with D possibly being TRBD2 (7 bases). This CDR3 has 15 residues. V shed 2 bases and J shed 5 bases, with 15 bases lying between them. Germline CDR1 MDHEN, CDR2 SYDVKM. CDR3 region: CASSLPIGGRETQYF. CDR3 DNA sequence: TGTGCCAGCAGTTTACCCATCGGGGGGCGGGAGACCCAGTACTTC.

This sequence joins TRBV20-1 and TRBJ1-6; possible D gene TRBD1, 5 bases. The CDR3 has 13 amino acids. The germline V gene encodes CDR1 DFQATT and CDR2 SNEGSKA (reference sequence). V lost 6 bases, J lost 4 bases, and 10 bases lay in between. The CDR3 sequence is CSAIGQYNSPLHF. CDR3 coding DNA: TGCAGTGCCATTGGACAATATAATTCACCCCTCCACTTT.

This clonotype was seen repeatedly, ten times or more. This chain uses TRBV7-2 with TRBJ2-1; perhaps TRBD2 as D (6 bases). Trimming shortened V by 4 bases and J by 6 bases, and 16 bases separated the two germline ends. The CDR3 runs to 15 residues. Germline V gene data show CDR1 as SGHTA and CDR2 as FQGNSA. The CDR3 nucleotides read TGTGCCAGCAGCTCGAGACTAGGCTGGGGCAATGAGCAGTTCTTC. The encoded protein is CASSSRLGWGNEQFF.

J is TRBJ2-7 and V is TRBV6-2 or TRBV6-3; 11 nucleotides match TRBD2. In germline, CDR1 is MNHEY, CDR2 SVGEGT. V was clipped by 6 bases and J by 1 base; unmatched bases: 5. The CDR3 runs 15 residues. DNA of the CDR3: TGTGCCAGCAGGCCTCTAGCGGGGGGATCCTACGAGCAGTACTTC. The encoded protein is CASRPLAGGSYEQYF.

The chain carries TRBV11-3 and TRBJ2-1; 8 bases align to TRBD1. The CDR3 spans 15 residues. Germline V gene data show CDR1 as SGHNT and CDR2 as YENEEA. The trim removed 5 bases at V and 0 bases at J, leaving 3 bases unmatched. The CDR3 loop is CASSRGQGSYNEQFF. CDR3 nucleotide sequence: TGTGCCAGCAGCCGTGGACAGGGCTCCTACAATGAGCAGTTCTTC.

This clonotype was picked up a small number of times. The gene calls are TRBV20-1 and TRBJ1-6; D is unclear. The CDR3 contains 13 residues. Trimming removed 1 base from V and 8 bases from J, with 9 bases in between. Germline loops: CDR1 DFQATT, CDR2 SNEGSKA (reference sequence). This CDR3 reads CSARGQEYSPLHF. Written as DNA, the CDR3 is TGCAGTGCTAGAGGGCAGGAATATTCACCCCTCCACTTT.

This clonotype was detected many times. The V call is TRBV12-3 or TRBV12-4, the J call TRBJ1-1; D gene unclear. The V end lost 2 bases, the J end lost 3 bases, and 4 bases lay between the germline ends. This CDR3 is built from 12 residues. The CDR3 coding sequence is TGTGCCAGCAGTTTAAGGTACACTGAAGCTTTCTTT. It codes for CASSLRYTEAFF.